This record covers a single T cell receptor beta chain. The data are from a study of blood T cell repertoires in COVID-19. Looking at the study overall: From T cells, B-cell-depleted T cells, or PBMCs came the material, which was cDNA or gDNA.

Deletions cut 6 bases from V and 1 base from J, with 9 bases between. This CDR3 is 13 amino acids long. In the authors' workflow: By means of reference gene primer amplification, nucleated cell counts were estimated. Assay: immunoSEQ multiplex PCR; the TCRdb copy retains only in-frame clones and omits some. Clone size and V and J calls were adopted from that table, with D and trimming inferred from the DNA. This table has 76,000 or so clones, around 88% appearing once. Sequenced: peripheral blood. The chain is built from TRBV12-3 or TRBV12-4 and TRBJ1-1, with D possibly being TRBD1 (5 bases). The receptor was isolated from a man aged 30 to 39 with acute or convalescent COVID-19. CDR3 region: CASSLQENTEAFF. The CDR3 DNA follows: TGTGCCAGCAGCCTACAGGAGAACACTGAAGCTTTCTTT.